This is a list of T cell receptor beta chains from one sample in a study of vaccination effects on CD4 cells after COVID-19. These receptors are not linked to any known antigen. Generated by immunoSEQ multiplex PCR, the TCRdb table keeps only in-frame clones and is missing some. Among some 39,000 clones listed, around 76% were seen once. The material was CD4+ T cells from PBMCs cultured without peptide, obtained before COVID-19 vaccination. The receptors originated from a human donor who received a COVID-19 vaccine. Each CDR3 is given with its conserved first and last residue. A D gene is named only where the DNA matches it firmly. Size is stated for part of the rows, as once, few or many counts, or as a class when the clone is expanded.

CDR3nt: TGTGCCAGCAGGGATACGAGAGGGGGACAGCCCCAGCATTTT; CDR3aa: CASRDTRGGQPQHF; d_gene: -; j_gene: TRBJ1-5; v_gene: TRBV2; abundance: -
CDR3nt: TGCGCCAGCAACCGTGAACCGGGACTAGCGGGCACAGATACGCAGTATTTT; CDR3aa: CASNREPGLAGTDTQYF; d_gene: TRBD2; j_gene: TRBJ2-3; v_gene: TRBV5-1; abundance: -
CDR3nt: TGTGCCAGCAGCTTAACGGCGGGGGCGCGGGGCGATGAGCAGTTCTTC; CDR3aa: CASSLTAGARGDEQFF; d_gene: -; j_gene: TRBJ2-1; v_gene: TRBV7-3; abundance: -
CDR3nt: TGCAGTGCTAGTGATAGCGGGGGGCCGAGAACGCAGTATTTT; CDR3aa: CSASDSGGPRTQYF; d_gene: TRBD2; j_gene: TRBJ2-3; v_gene: TRBV20-1; abundance: -
CDR3nt: TGCGCCAGCAGTGAGTCCTGGGGTGGGCAGAATAATGAGCAGTTCTTC; CDR3aa: CASSESWGGQNNEQFF; d_gene: -; j_gene: TRBJ2-1; v_gene: TRBV10-1; abundance: -
CDR3nt: TGCAGTGCTAGTGTAACGGGGTATGGCTACACCTTC; CDR3aa: CSASVTGYGYTF; d_gene: -; j_gene: TRBJ1-2; v_gene: TRBV20-1; abundance: few
CDR3nt: TGTGCCAGCACCCCGGGACAGATCACAGATACGCAGTATTTT; CDR3aa: CASTPGQITDTQYF; d_gene: TRBD1; j_gene: TRBJ2-3; v_gene: TRBV7-2; abundance: once
CDR3nt: TGTGCCAGCAGCTTGGGTTTGCAGGGGCATCAGCCCCAGCATTTT; CDR3aa: CASSLGLQGHQPQHF; d_gene: -; j_gene: TRBJ1-5; v_gene: TRBV5-5; abundance: -
CDR3nt: TGTGCCAGCAGCTTATACGGGACAGGACCAGATACGCAGTATTTT; CDR3aa: CASSLYGTGPDTQYF; d_gene: TRBD1; j_gene: TRBJ2-3; v_gene: TRBV7-2; abundance: -
CDR3nt: TGTGCCAGCAGTCGCGGGGGGGCAACAGATACGCAGTATTTT; CDR3aa: CASSRGGATDTQYF; d_gene: TRBD2; j_gene: TRBJ2-3; v_gene: TRBV28; abundance: -
CDR3nt: TGTGCCAGCAGCCAAGAAATGGGCCGGGAGACCCAGTACTTC; CDR3aa: CASSQEMGRETQYF; d_gene: -; j_gene: TRBJ2-5; v_gene: TRBV4-2; abundance: -
CDR3nt: TGTGCCAGTAGTCGAATGAGCAATCAGCCCCAGCATTTT; CDR3aa: CASSRMSNQPQHF; d_gene: -; j_gene: TRBJ1-5; v_gene: TRBV19; abundance: -
CDR3nt: TGTGCCAGTTTGAAGGGATCGAACACCGGGGAGCTGTTTTTT; CDR3aa: CASLKGSNTGELFF; d_gene: -; j_gene: TRBJ2-2; v_gene: TRBV2; abundance: -
CDR3nt: TGTGCCACCAGTGATTCCCGAACGAATCAGCCCCAGCATTTT; CDR3aa: CATSDSRTNQPQHF; d_gene: -; j_gene: TRBJ1-5; v_gene: TRBV24-1; abundance: -
CDR3nt: TGTGCCAGCAGTGAGGCCCGGAAGGGGAATAGAAGGACTGAAGCTTTCTTT; CDR3aa: CASSEARKGNRRTEAFF; d_gene: -; j_gene: TRBJ1-1; v_gene: TRBV6-1; abundance: -
CDR3nt: TGTGCCAGCAGTGCACGGACTAGCGGGGGTTCCGGGGAGCTGTTTTTT; CDR3aa: CASSARTSGGSGELFF; d_gene: TRBD2; j_gene: TRBJ2-2; v_gene: TRBV6-1; abundance: -
CDR3nt: TGTGCCAGTAGTCCAGGACAGGGCTTAGGAGATACGCAGTATTTT; CDR3aa: CASSPGQGLGDTQYF; d_gene: TRBD1; j_gene: TRBJ2-3; v_gene: TRBV19; abundance: -
CDR3nt: TGTGCCAGCAGTTTCCGGGTTGTCGGGGAGCTGTTTTTT; CDR3aa: CASSFRVVGELFF; d_gene: -; j_gene: TRBJ2-2; v_gene: TRBV12-3/TRBV12-4; abundance: -
CDR3nt: TGTGCCAGCACCCCTGATAGTACGAACACTGAAGCTTTCTTT; CDR3aa: CASTPDSTNTEAFF; d_gene: -; j_gene: TRBJ1-1; v_gene: TRBV27; abundance: once
CDR3nt: TGTGCTAGTGGTTTGGCCCTGGGTAACGTTCTAGAAGCTTTCTTT; CDR3aa: CASGLALGNVLEAFF; d_gene: -; j_gene: TRBJ1-1; v_gene: TRBV12-5; abundance: -
CDR3nt: TGTGCCAGCAGCTTAGCGTTGGGTCGGGAAAAACTGTTTTTT; CDR3aa: CASSLALGREKLFF; d_gene: -; j_gene: TRBJ1-4; v_gene: TRBV7-8; abundance: -
CDR3nt: TGCGCCAGCAGCAGACAGGGGGCCTTTAGGGAGACCCAGTACTTC; CDR3aa: CASSRQGAFRETQYF; d_gene: TRBD1; j_gene: TRBJ2-5; v_gene: TRBV5-1; abundance: few
CDR3nt: TGTGCCAGCTCAAGACTAGCGGGGTCGGGAGAGACCCAGTACTTC; CDR3aa: CASSRLAGSGETQYF; d_gene: TRBD2; j_gene: TRBJ2-5; v_gene: TRBV18; abundance: -
CDR3nt: TGTGCCAGCAGCTTCGGACAAAATAATTCACCCCTCCACTTT; CDR3aa: CASSFGQNNSPLHF; d_gene: -; j_gene: TRBJ1-6; v_gene: TRBV7-9; abundance: -
CDR3nt: TGCGCCAGCATCCATAGCGGGGGGATCACAGATACGCAGTATTTT; CDR3aa: CASIHSGGITDTQYF; d_gene: TRBD2; j_gene: TRBJ2-3; v_gene: TRBV5-1; abundance: -
CDR3nt: TGTGCCAGCAGCGAGGGTGTGGTCTCCGATTATAATTCACCCCTCCACTTT; CDR3aa: CASSEGVVSDYNSPLHF; d_gene: -; j_gene: TRBJ1-6; v_gene: TRBV9; abundance: -
CDR3nt: TGCGCCAGCACTTGGGACTCTGGAAACACCATATATTTT; CDR3aa: CASTWDSGNTIYF; d_gene: -; j_gene: TRBJ1-3; v_gene: TRBV10-2; abundance: few
CDR3nt: TGTGCCATCAGCCCGACAGTAATGAACACTGAAGCTTTCTTT; CDR3aa: CAISPTVMNTEAFF; d_gene: -; j_gene: TRBJ1-1; v_gene: TRBV10-3; abundance: -
CDR3nt: TGCGCCAGCCGACGGGGGGATAACTATGGCTACACCTTC; CDR3aa: CASRRGDNYGYTF; d_gene: -; j_gene: TRBJ1-2; v_gene: TRBV10-2; abundance: -
CDR3nt: TGTGCCAGCGCCCCAGTGGGGTTCTCTGGGGCCAACGTCCTGACTTTC; CDR3aa: CASAPVGFSGANVLTF; d_gene: -; j_gene: TRBJ2-6; v_gene: TRBV18; abundance: -
CDR3nt: TGTGCCAGCAGCCAAGGTGGGGCAGGGGGAAACACCATATATTTT; CDR3aa: CASSQGGAGGNTIYF; d_gene: -; j_gene: TRBJ1-3; v_gene: TRBV3-1/TRBV3-2; abundance: -